The clone carrying this T cell receptor beta chain was recorded once. The CDR3 consists of 18 residues. The J segment lost 1 base and the V segment lost 4 bases, leaving 15 bases of the junction unmatched. Germline V gene sequence: CDR1 SGDLS, CDR2 YYNGEE. TCRdb's copy holds only in-frame clones and misses some; the assay was immunoSEQ multiplex PCR. The sample lists hundreds of thousands of clones, roughly 87% occurring once. These data originate in a study of blood T cell repertoires in COVID-19. V and J are TRBV9 and TRBJ2-7; 9 bases are shared with TRBD2. The sequencing sample was made of PBMCs or T cells enriched from blood (not recorded which). This TCR derives from a woman younger than 30 who had recovered from COVID-19. In DNA, the CDR3 is TGTGCCAGCAGCCCGTTAATTACTCTAGCGGGACCGTCCTACGAGCAGTACTTC. As protein: CASSPLITLAGPSYEQYF. Full variable domain (rest looked up from reference TRBV9 and TRBJ2-7): DSGVTQTPKHLITATGQRVTLRCSPRSGDLSVYWYQQSLDQGLQFLIQYYNGEERAKGNILERFSAQQFPDLHSELNLSSLELGDSALYFCASSPLITLAGPSYEQYFGPGTRLTVT.